One and the same sample provided the 25 T cell receptor beta chains below, sequenced in a study of patients and donors after allogeneic stem cell transplantation. In TCRdb, the RT-PCR reads were re-called with MiXCR into one record per CDR3 protein. This repertoire shows 160,000 or so distinct CDR3 sequences, approximately 22% found once; its top ten account for 25% to 30%. Source material: blood, either unsorted or a sorted T cell fraction (not recorded which). Receptors were obtained from a human donor who was either an allogeneic HSCT recipient or a stem cell or donor lymphocyte infusion donor (not recorded which). It is not recorded whose cells these are; they may come from a transplant donor.

The chain joins TRBV29-1 to TRBJ1-3; D gene uncertain. CDR1 is SQVTM, CDR2 ANQGSEA, per germline. V lost 4 bases, J lost 0 bases, and 10 bases lay in between. CDR3 length equals 14 residues. This CDR3 reads CSVGTLNSGNTIYF. The CDR3 DNA follows: TGCAGCGTTGGGACTCTAAACTCTGGAAACACCATATATTTT.

The genes are TRBV6-2 or TRBV6-3 and TRBJ1-1; maybe TRBD1 (5 bases). The CDR3 consists of 17 residues. The germline CDR1 and CDR2 sequences are MNHEY and SVGEGT. V lost 5 bases, J lost 1 base, and 20 bases lay in between. CDR3 region: CASSGKPYRNGNTEAFF. The CDR3 nucleotides read TGTGCCAGCAGTGGGAAACCCTACAGGAATGGGAACACTGAAGCTTTCTTT.

This clonotype was counted once. In DNA, the CDR3 is TGTGCCAGCAGTCAACGACTAGAAGCCTACAATGAGCAGTTCTTC. It codes for CASSQRLEAYNEQFF. J is TRBJ2-1 and V is TRBV28; a weak D match, TRBD2 (6 bases). Trimming cost V 5 bases and J 2 bases, with 13 bases left between them. Per germline, CDR1 MDHEN and CDR2 SYDVKM. The CDR3 length is 15 residues. The complete variable domain, with remaining parts taken from reference TRBV28 and TRBJ2-1, reads DVKVTQSSRYLVKRTGEKVFLECVQDMDHENMFWYRQDPGLGLRLIYFSYDVKMKEKGDIPEGYSVSREKKERFSLILESASTNQTSMYLCASSQRLEAYNEQFFGPGTRLTVL.

The rearrangement uses TRBV11-2 and TRBJ2-7; D is uncertain. CDR1 and CDR2 (germline): SGHAT, FQNNGV. There are 15 residues in the CDR3. The V gene lost 0 bases and the J gene lost 0 bases, with 9 bases spanning the gap. The CDR3 DNA follows: TGTGCCAGCAGCTTAGAGCAGATACTCTCCTACGAGCAGTACTTC. It codes for CASSLEQILSYEQYF. The full variable domain, its missing parts supplied by reference TRBV11-2 and TRBJ2-7, is EAGVAQSPRYKIIEKRQSVAFWCNPISGHATLYWYQQILGQGPKLLIQFQNNGVVDDSQLPKDRFSAERLKGVDSTLKIQPAKLEDSAVYLCASSLEQILSYEQYFGPGTRLTVT.

The chain has TRBV5-1 and TRBJ2-3, with D unresolved. Trimming shortened V by 4 bases and J by 5 bases, and 8 bases separated the two germline ends. CDR1 is SGHRS and CDR2 is YFSETQ in the germline V gene. The CDR3 is 12 residues long. The CDR3 DNA reads TGCGCCAGCAGCGTTACGAGAGATACGCAGTATTTT. It translates to CASSVTRDTQYF.

V gene TRBV7-3 combines with J gene TRBJ1-4; D remains ambiguous. Germline CDR1 and CDR2: SGHTA and FQGTGA. V lost 5 bases and J 7 bases, leaving 11 bases between the germline ends. The CDR3 runs to 13 residues. CDR3 protein: CASSEGPAEKLFF. In nucleotides, the CDR3 is TGTGCCAGCAGCGAAGGACCGGCTGAAAAACTGTTTTTT. Based on the CDR3 plus reference TRBV7-3 and TRBJ1-4, the full variable domain is GAGVSQTPSNKVTEKGKYVELRCDPISGHTALYWYRQSLGQGPEFLIYFQGTGAADDSGLPNDRFFAVRPEGSVSTLKIQRTERGDSAVYLCASSEGPAEKLFFGSGTQLSVL.

A few counts support this clonotype. This sequence joins TRBV12-3 or TRBV12-4 and TRBJ2-1; TRBD2 is a possible D gene (6 bases). V lost 3 bases to trimming and J lost 9 bases, with 12 bases between them. There are 13 residues in the CDR3. CDR3 in DNA: TGTGCCAGCAGTTTTGGAGGGTGGAGTGAGCAGTTCTTC. This encodes CASSFGGWSEQFF.

The table lists this clonotype with a few counts. The V gene is TRBV3-1, the J gene TRBJ1-1; D is perhaps TRBD1 (5 bases). The germline V gene has CDR1 LGHDT and CDR2 YNNKEL (reference sequence). CDR3 size: 16 residues. V lost 4 bases, J lost 1 base, and 16 bases lay in between. The CDR3 bases are TGTGCCAGCAGCCGGCGTTTCAGGGCGGGGAACACTGAAGCTTTCTTT. Translation: CASSRRFRAGNTEAFF.

At least ten counts were recorded for this clonotype. The CDR3 loop reads CSARYTGTANTEAFF. The CDR3, as DNA: TGCAGTGCTAGATATACCGGGACAGCGAACACTGAAGCTTTCTTT. The J gene is TRBJ1-1, the V gene TRBV20-1; 7 positions agree with TRBD1. Germline V lookup: CDR1 DFQATT, CDR2 SNEGSKA (reference sequence). With V trimmed by 2 bases and J by 1 base, 7 bases remained unmatched. CDR3 size: 15 residues.

The chain has TRBV9 and TRBJ1-2; D is undetermined. CDR3 length equals 12 residues. Germline V CDR1 and CDR2: SGDLS, YYNGEE. V lost 6 bases and J lost 4, with 10 bases in between. The CDR3 coding sequence is TGTGCCAGCAATGACGGAACCTATGGCTACACCTTC. It is translated as CASNDGTYGYTF.

There are a few counts of this clonotype. CDR3 DNA sequence: TGTGCCAGCAGTTCGGGTGCCAATCAGCCCCAGCATTTT. Its translation: CASSSGANQPQHF. The V and J genes are TRBV6-6 and TRBJ1-5, with D unclear. V shed 4 bases and J shed 3 bases, with 7 bases lying between them. This CDR3 spans 13 amino acids. CDR1 and CDR2 (germline): MNHNY, SVGAGI (reference sequence).

V gene TRBV7-3 combines with J gene TRBJ2-1; a possible D gene is TRBD2 (6 bases). The CDR3 has 15 residues. CDR1 SGHTA and CDR2 FQGTGA come from the germline V gene. V was pared by 5 bases and J by 3 bases, with 14 bases between. The CDR3 loop reads CASSRAPGDYNEQFF. The CDR3 DNA reads as TGTGCCAGCAGCCGCGCACCGGGGGACTACAATGAGCAGTTCTTC.

The chain employs TRBV24-1 and TRBJ1-2; 7 positions match TRBD1. Germline loops: CDR1 KGHDR, CDR2 SFDVKD. CDR3 length: 13 amino acids. The V segment lost 12 bases and the J segment 4 bases; nucleotides outside the gene matches: 10. CDR3 amino acids: CAVRDSYIYGYTF. CDR3 DNA sequence: TGTGCCGTCAGGGACAGCTATATCTATGGCTACACCTTC.

The sample holds a few counts of this clonotype. CDR3 DNA: TGCAGTGCTAGAGTTGACACAGATACGCAGTATTTT. It is translated as CSARVDTDTQYF. The chain couples TRBV20-1 to TRBJ2-3; the D is unclear. Trimming removed 1 base at V and 2 bases at J, with 4 bases between. The CDR3 spans 12 residues. CDR1 and CDR2 from the germline V gene are DFQATT and SNEGSKA (reference sequence).

The chain links TRBV10-3 to TRBJ2-7; 13 nucleotides line up with TRBD2. The CDR3 spans 14 residues. V was clipped by 10 bases and J by 3 bases; unmatched bases: 6. Per the germline V gene, CDR1 is ENHRY and CDR2 is SYGVKD. The CDR3 reads CATTGTSGDYEQYF. The CDR3 DNA sequence: TGTGCCACGACCGGGACTAGCGGGGACTACGAGCAGTACTTC.

The chain carries TRBV18 and TRBJ1-1, with a possible D match to TRBD1 (6 bases). The CDR3 spans 13 residues. Germline V gene data show CDR1 as KGHSH and CDR2 as LQKENI. V gave up 5 bases and J gave up 7 bases, with 14 bases separating them. CDR3 residues: CASSGGGVDEAFF. The CDR3 DNA follows: TGTGCCAGCTCAGGCGGGGGCGTAGATGAAGCTTTCTTT.

The gene calls are TRBV3-1 and TRBJ2-7; D perhaps matches TRBD1 (5 bases). V was cut by 0 bases and J by 0 bases, with 15 bases left in between. The CDR3 contains 17 residues. Germline-derived CDR1 and CDR2 are LGHDT and YNNKEL (reference sequence). This CDR3 is CASSQDSDSYSSYEQYF. In DNA, the CDR3 is TGTGCCAGCAGCCAAGATTCTGACAGCTACAGCTCCTACGAGCAGTACTTC.

V gene TRBV20-1 combines with J gene TRBJ1-1, with D possibly TRBD1 on 6 matching bases. The CDR3 loop spans 16 amino acids. V dropped 3 bases and J dropped 2 bases, with 19 bases sitting between them. Germline V lookup: CDR1 DFQATT, CDR2 SNEGSKA (reference sequence). The CDR3 DNA follows: TGCAGTGCTAGGTGGCCGCCCTGGGGGGCCAACACTGAAGCTTTCTTT. This gives the protein CSARWPPWGANTEAFF.

This clonotype was recorded a few times. The chain joins TRBV2 to TRBJ1-5, with 10 nucleotides matching TRBD1. Germline trimming cut 4 bases from V and 2 bases from J; bases unmatched to any gene: 2. The CDR3 has 15 amino acids. The germline gives CDR1 SNHLY, CDR2 FYNNEI. This chain's CDR3 is CASSVGTGGNQPQHF. As DNA, the CDR3 is TGTGCCAGCAGTGTCGGGACAGGGGGCAATCAGCCCCAGCATTTT.

This clonotype was counted between two and nine times. The chain employs TRBV5-6 and TRBJ2-5; a possible D gene is TRBD2 (6 bases). The CDR3 is 14 residues long. The V end was cut by 4 bases, the J end by 5 bases, with 15 bases between. Germline V lookup: CDR1 SGHDT, CDR2 YYEEEE. In nucleotides, the CDR3 is TGTGCCAGCAGCCTGACTGGCGGAGGGGAGACCCAGTACTTC. It specifies CASSLTGGGETQYF.

The chain joins TRBV29-1 to TRBJ2-7; D gene ambiguous. Trimming removed 6 bases at V and 3 bases at J, with 15 bases between. The CDR3 contains 13 residues. Germline CDR1 reads SQVTM; CDR2 reads ANQGSEA. This CDR3 reads CSVSWIPSYEQYF. CDR3 coding DNA: TGCAGCGTATCCTGGATCCCCAGCTACGAGCAGTACTTC.

The chain recombines TRBV6-6 with TRBJ2-5; D unclear. The CDR3 length is 13 residues. V was pared by 7 bases and J by 3 bases, with 12 bases between. Germline CDR1 reads MNHNY; CDR2 reads SVGAGI (reference sequence). CDR3 bases: TGTGCCAGCAAGCAGAATAATGAAGAGACCCAGTACTTC. Protein product: CASKQNNEETQYF.

This clonotype was seen only once. This chain uses TRBV15 with TRBJ2-1; no clear D gene. Germline CDR1 reads LNHNV; CDR2 reads YYDKDF (reference sequence). This CDR3 is built from 12 residues. With 6 bases removed from V and 9 bases from J, the gap between germline ends came to 12 bases. CDR3: CATRSGVSEQFF. For the CDR3, the DNA is TGTGCCACCAGGTCGGGTGTAAGTGAGCAGTTCTTC.

This clonotype was observed at least ten times. The J gene is TRBJ2-7, the V gene TRBV27; D is ambiguous. CDR3 size: 16 residues. Germline assignment: CDR1 MNHEY and CDR2 SMNVEV (reference sequence). The V and J ends lost 0 bases and 0 bases respectively, with 12 bases between them. CDR3 sequence reads: CASSLSSFRSSYEQYF. In DNA, the CDR3 is TGTGCCAGCAGTTTATCTAGCTTTAGGAGCTCCTACGAGCAGTACTTC.

The gene calls are TRBV20-1 and TRBJ2-3, with 11 bases that match TRBD2. V lost 5 bases, J lost 5 bases, and 12 bases stayed unmatched. Germline CDR1 is DFQATT and CDR2 is SNEGSKA (reference sequence). The CDR3 extends over 16 amino acids. CDR3 in amino acids: CSAGPLAGGQGDTQYF. As DNA, the CDR3 is TGCAGTGCTGGCCCTTTAGCGGGAGGGCAGGGAGATACGCAGTATTTT.